Listed here are 27 T cell receptor beta chains from one sample, sequenced in a study of read filtering for tumor transcriptome and immune sequencing. From roughly 400 ng of RNA, a library with molecular barcoded alpha/delta and beta/gamma adaptors was made. TCRdb ran MiXCR on the reads and lists one entry per CDR3 protein. The sample includes about 35,000 distinct CDR3 sequences, 14% of them seen just once. The sample taken for sequencing was a population of CD138-negative cells sorted from bone marrow. These receptor sequences come from a donor at least 40 years old with multiple myeloma.

There are many counts of this clonotype. This chain joins TRBV4-1 and TRBJ2-3, with D uncertain. Trimming took 0 bases from V and 3 from J, leaving 13 bases between them. The CDR3 loop spans 16 amino acids. Germline V gene sequence: CDR1 MGHRA, CDR2 YSYEKL. This CDR3 is CASSQDLADSTDTQYF. CDR3 coding DNA: TGCGCCAGCAGCCAAGATTTGGCTGACTCGACAGATACGCAGTATTTT.

There are many counts of this clonotype. The chain carries TRBV11-3 and TRBJ2-3; D is unclear. The CDR3 is made up of 14 amino acids. Per the germline V gene, CDR1 is SGHNT and CDR2 is YENEEA. The germline V and J ends were trimmed by 8 bases and 0 bases, with 12 bases remaining between them. The CDR3 DNA is TGTGCCAGCGGGTCTGACTGGAGCACAGATACGCAGTATTTT. This translates into CASGSDWSTDTQYF.

This clonotype was picked up many times. The chain employs TRBV4-2 and TRBJ1-4; 9 nucleotides line up with TRBD1. This CDR3 contains 16 residues. Germline V gives CDR1 LGHNA, CDR2 YNFKEQ. The ends lost 2 bases at V and 8 bases at J; junction bases unmatched: 9. The CDR3 DNA reads TGTGCCAGCAGCCAATTTCTTCGGACAGGGGTGGAAAAACTGTTTTTT. It is translated as CASSQFLRTGVEKLFF.

The V gene is TRBV12-3 or TRBV12-4, the J gene TRBJ2-1; D is unresolved. Trimming pared 5 bases from V and 5 bases from J, leaving 16 bases between. CDR3 length: 15 amino acids. The CDR3 DNA follows: TGTGCCAGCAGTCTTAGGGCCACGCGGAACAATGAGCAGTTCTTC. Amino acids: CASSLRATRNNEQFF.

This clonotype was counted at least ten times. This sequence joins TRBV7-9 and TRBJ1-1, with D possibly being TRBD1 (5 bases). CDR3 length equals 14 residues. Germline V lookup: CDR1 SEHNR, CDR2 FQNEAQ (reference sequence). V lost 4 bases and J 0 bases, leaving 9 bases between the germline ends. CDR3 sequence: CASSSIQVNTEAFF. Here the CDR3 DNA reads TGTGCCAGCAGCTCAATACAGGTGAACACTGAAGCTTTCTTT. The complete variable domain, with remaining parts taken from reference TRBV7-9 and TRBJ1-1, reads DTGVSQNPRHKITKRGQNVTFRCDPISEHNRLYWYRQTLGQGPEFLTYFQNEAQLEKSRLLSDRFSAERPKGSFSTLEIQRTEQGDSAMYLCASSSIQVNTEAFFGQGTRLTVV.

The chain employs TRBV29-1 and TRBJ2-7, with 7 bases matching TRBD2. Trimming cost V 7 bases and J 7 bases; bases outside gene matches: 13. This CDR3 spans 13 amino acids. Germline V gene lookup returns CDR1 SQVTM and CDR2 ANQGSEA. This CDR3 reads CSAGVEGRGEQYF. DNA of the CDR3: TGCAGCGCTGGAGTTGAGGGGCGGGGGGAGCAGTACTTC.

Remarks on this clonotype: A far larger clone lies a single base away; this is likely a read error. Because it lacks the conserved phenylalanine or tryptophan at the end, this CDR3 is likely a read error. J is TRBJ1-1 and V is TRBV7-3; no definite D call. This CDR3 comprises 17 residues. Germline-derived CDR1 and CDR2 are SGHTA and FQGTGA. The V end lost 3 bases, the J end lost 4 bases, and 21 bases lay between the germline ends. CDR3 sequence reads: CASSFRDPRRPSTEAFY. In nucleotides, the CDR3 is TGTGCCAGCAGCTTTAGGGATCCCCGACGACCCAGCACTGAAGCTTTCTAT.

This clonotype was seen at least ten times. This chain links TRBV18 with TRBJ2-7, with D uncertain. The length of the CDR3 is 12 residues. The V and J ends lost 3 bases and 5 bases respectively, with 8 bases between them. Germline values: CDR1 KGHSH, CDR2 LQKENI. CDR3 amino acids: CASSPKENEQYF. CDR3 coding DNA: TGTGCCAGCTCACCCAAGGAGAACGAGCAGTACTTC. Drawing the rest from reference TRBV18 and TRBJ2-7, the complete variable domain is NAGVMQNPRHLVRRRGQEARLRCSPMKGHSHVYWYRQLPEEGLKFMVYLQKENIIDESGMPKERFSAEFPKEGPSILRIQQVVRGDSAAYFCASSPKENEQYFGPGTRLTVT.

This clonotype was observed at least ten times. This rearrangement joins TRBV12-5 to TRBJ1-1, with D perhaps matching TRBD1 (5 bases). The CDR3 is 16 residues long. The germline V and J ends were trimmed by 2 bases and 3 bases, with 16 bases remaining between them. Per germline, CDR1 LGHNT and CDR2 FRNRAP. As DNA, the CDR3 is TGTGCTAGTGGTTTGTTAGTGGGGATAGGGGACACTGAAGCTTTCTTT. Translated: CASGLLVGIGDTEAFF.

On this clonotype itself: With only one base between it and a far larger clone, this is likely a read error. The chain has TRBV7-9 and TRBJ2-1; D remains unclear. The CDR3 is made up of 15 amino acids. The V gene's germline CDR1 is SEHNR and CDR2 FQNEAQ (reference sequence). The CDR3 DNA sequence: TGTGCCGGCAGCTTAGACGGGCGACCCAGCAATGAGCAGTTCTTC. Protein product: CAGSLDGRPSNEQFF.

This clonotype was counted at least ten times. The gene calls are TRBV7-9 and TRBJ2-3, with unresolved D. Germline CDR1 SEHNR, CDR2 FQNEAQ (reference sequence). The CDR3 contains 15 residues. Trimming took 6 bases from V and 0 from J, leaving 13 bases between them. CDR3 sequence (DNA): TGTGCCAGCAGACGGAACTACCCGAGCACAGATACGCAGTATTTT. Translating gives CASRRNYPSTDTQYF. The whole variable domain, filled in from reference TRBV7-9 and TRBJ2-3, reads DTGVSQNPRHKITKRGQNVTFRCDPISEHNRLYWYRQTLGQGPEFLTYFQNEAQLEKSRLLSDRFSAERPKGSFSTLEIQRTEQGDSAMYLCASRRNYPSTDTQYFGPGTRLTVL.

This clonotype was seen ten or more times. The CDR3 nucleotides read TGCAGTGCTAGAGATTTTCAGGCAGACACTGAAGCTTTCTTT. Translated, it gives CSARDFQADTEAFF. The V and J genes are TRBV20-1 and TRBJ1-1, with unresolved D. Germline V gene sequence: CDR1 DFQATT, CDR2 SNEGSKA (reference sequence). The CDR3 runs 14 residues. The germline V and J ends were trimmed by 0 bases and 3 bases, with 11 bases remaining between them.

This clonotype was counted ten times or more. V usage is TRBV7-3 and J usage is TRBJ2-1; TRBD1 is a possible D gene (5 bases). V was cut by 1 base and J by 10 bases, with 11 bases left in between. Germline values: CDR1 SGHTA, CDR2 FQGTGA. The CDR3 length is 13 residues. Here the CDR3 DNA reads TGTGCCAGCAGCTTAAGTAGGACAAGGGAGCAGTTCTTC. It is translated as CASSLSRTREQFF. The full variable domain, completed using reference TRBV7-3 and TRBJ2-1, is GAGVSQTPSNKVTEKGKYVELRCDPISGHTALYWYRQSLGQGPEFLIYFQGTGAADDSGLPNDRFFAVRPEGSVSTLKIQRTERGDSAVYLCASSLSRTREQFFGPGTRLTVL.

This clonotype was observed a few times. A read error may explain this, as a much larger clone is one base away. Here the CDR3 omits its conserved ending phenylalanine or tryptophan, so a read error is the likely source. This chain links TRBV12-3 or TRBV12-4 with TRBJ2-1; D is tentatively TRBD1 or TRBD2 (5 bases each). Trimming stripped 5 bases from V and 13 bases from J, with 15 bases between. This CDR3 is built from 12 residues. The CDR3 sequence is CASSPGPGPQFL. CDR3 DNA sequence: TGTGCCAGCAGTCCTGGACCGGGGCCCCAGTTCCTC.

This clonotype has a count of ten or more. This rearrangement joins TRBV12-3 or TRBV12-4 to TRBJ1-6; no firm D call. This CDR3 has 14 residues. V was cut by 2 bases and J by 7 bases, with 9 bases left in between. The CDR3 DNA sequence: TGTGCCAGCAGTTTACTATTCCCGAATTCACCCCTCCACTTT. It specifies CASSLLFPNSPLHF.

This clonotype has at least ten counts. The chain carries TRBV28 and TRBJ1-1; weak D call: TRBD1 (6 bases). Germline CDR1 is MDHEN and CDR2 is SYDVKM. Trimming removed 3 bases from V and 3 bases from J, with 11 bases in between. The CDR3 has 14 residues. The CDR3 DNA reads TGTGCCAGCAGTTTGCAGGGGCTCGACACTGAAGCTTTCTTT. This sequence encodes CASSLQGLDTEAFF.

This clonotype came up many times. This chain uses TRBV12-3 or TRBV12-4 with TRBJ2-1; perhaps TRBD2 as D (6 bases). V lost 1 base, J lost 7 bases, and 11 bases lay in between. The CDR3 extends over 14 amino acids. The chain's CDR3 is CASSLGRDANEQFF. CDR3 nucleotide sequence: TGTGCCAGCAGTTTAGGGCGGGACGCAAATGAGCAGTTCTTC.

Many counts were recorded for this clonotype. CDR3 nucleotide sequence: TGTGCCAGCAGCCCTCAGGTTGCCTACGAGCAGTACTTC. As protein: CASSPQVAYEQYF. The chain carries TRBV3-1 and TRBJ2-7; D ambiguous. V lost 4 bases, J lost 2 bases, and 9 bases lay in between. CDR1 is LGHDT, CDR2 YNNKEL, per germline (reference sequence). The CDR3 sequence is 13 residues long.

This clonotype was recorded at least ten times. The rearrangement uses TRBV5-4 and TRBJ1-4, with TRBD1 matching over 8 bases. V was pared by 0 bases and J by 5 bases, with 0 bases of the junction left unmatched. The CDR3 has 14 amino acids. Germline CDR1 and CDR2: SGHNT and YYREEE (reference sequence). The CDR3 DNA is TGTGCCAGCAGCTTGGGACAGGGGAATGAAAAACTGTTTTTT. Translating gives CASSLGQGNEKLFF.

This clonotype was seen just once. A far larger clone differs by one base, so this is likely a read error. This sequence joins TRBV7-2 and TRBJ2-1, with D maybe TRBD1 (5 bases). The V end was cut by 2 bases, the J end by 2 bases, with 10 bases between. The CDR3 sequence is 15 residues long. CDR1 is SGHTA, CDR2 FQGNSA, per germline. CDR3 coding DNA: TGTGCCAGCAGCTTACCAGGGAAGGCCTACAATGAGCAGTTCTTC. This gives the protein CASSLPGKAYNEQFF. The full variable domain, completed using reference TRBV7-2 and TRBJ2-1, is GAGVSQSPSNKVTEKGKDVELRCDPISGHTALYWYRQSLGQGLEFLIYFQGNSAPDKSGLPSDRFSAERTGGSVSTLTIQRTQQEDSAVYLCASSLPGKAYNEQFFGPGTRLTVL.

In its sample, this clonotype was seen many times. The CDR3 spells CASSRDSSSYNEQFF. CDR3 bases: TGTGCCAGCAGCAGGGATTCCAGCTCCTACAATGAGCAGTTCTTC. The rearrangement joins TRBV7-9 to TRBJ2-1; the D is unclear. Germline loops: CDR1 SEHNR, CDR2 FQNEAQ (reference sequence). CDR3 length equals 15 residues. V lost 5 bases to trimming and J lost 0 bases, with 11 bases between them.

This clonotype has a single count. The chain links TRBV6-2 or TRBV6-3 to TRBJ1-5; no firm D call. CDR1 and CDR2 from the germline V gene are MNHEY and SVGEGT. The germline V and J ends were trimmed by 5 bases and 7 bases, with 9 bases remaining between them. This CDR3 is built from 12 residues. This CDR3 is CASSDPNQPQHF. In DNA, the CDR3 is TGTGCCAGCAGTGATCCAAACCAGCCCCAGCATTTT.

Regarding this clonotype: Given a much more abundant clone one base away, this may be a read error. The J gene is TRBJ1-5, the V gene TRBV7-2; TRBD1 might be the D (6 bases). The V gene lost 2 bases and the J gene lost 6 bases, with 17 bases spanning the gap. The CDR3 is made up of 16 amino acids. CDR1 and CDR2 from the germline V gene are SGHTA and FQGNSA. CDR3 protein: CASSLFQSGGGQPQHF. In DNA, the CDR3 is TGTGCCAGCAGCTTATTTCAATCGGGGGGCGGTCAGCCCCAGCATTTT. Together with reference TRBV7-2 and TRBJ1-5, the CDR3 gives the full variable domain: GAGVSQSPSNKVTEKGKDVELRCDPISGHTALYWYRQSLGQGLEFLIYFQGNSAPDKSGLPSDRFSAERTGGSVSTLTIQRTQQEDSAVYLCASSLFQSGGGQPQHFGDGTRLSIL.

This clonotype was detected ten times or more. This rearrangement joins TRBV12-3 or TRBV12-4 to TRBJ2-2; 8 bases map to TRBD1. J gave up 2 bases and V 5 bases, and 13 bases lay outside the gene matches. This CDR3 is 18 amino acids long. The chain's CDR3 is CASSPGTGGLYNTGELFF. DNA for the CDR3: TGTGCCAGCAGTCCCGGTACAGGGGGTCTATATAACACCGGGGAGCTGTTTTTT.

This chain joins TRBV29-1 and TRBJ1-3; 9 bases match TRBD1. Germline trimming cut 5 bases from V and 0 bases from J; bases unmatched to any gene: 5. From germline, CDR1 is SQVTM and CDR2 ANQGSEA. This CDR3 has 15 amino acids. The CDR3 is CSVQQGALSGNTIYF. CDR3 DNA: TGCAGCGTTCAACAGGGGGCTCTCTCTGGAAACACCATATATTTT.

This clonotype has ten or more counts. The V call is TRBV20-1, the J call TRBJ2-3; D gene uncertain. Trimming removed 3 bases at V and 7 bases at J, with 8 bases between. Germline loops: CDR1 DFQATT, CDR2 SNEGSKA (reference sequence). This CDR3 contains 11 residues. CDR3 nucleotide sequence: TGCAGTGCTAGCCCCGGAAATACGCAGTATTTT. Translating it yields CSASPGNTQYF.

There are many counts of this clonotype. The V gene is TRBV5-1, the J gene TRBJ2-5; D not certain. Trimming took off 4 bases at V and 1 base at J, with 2 bases between the two ends. Per germline, CDR1 SGHRS and CDR2 YFSETQ. The CDR3 consists of 11 residues. DNA of the CDR3: TGCGCCAGCAGCGTCCAAGAGACCCAGTACTTC. Amino acid sequence: CASSVQETQYF.